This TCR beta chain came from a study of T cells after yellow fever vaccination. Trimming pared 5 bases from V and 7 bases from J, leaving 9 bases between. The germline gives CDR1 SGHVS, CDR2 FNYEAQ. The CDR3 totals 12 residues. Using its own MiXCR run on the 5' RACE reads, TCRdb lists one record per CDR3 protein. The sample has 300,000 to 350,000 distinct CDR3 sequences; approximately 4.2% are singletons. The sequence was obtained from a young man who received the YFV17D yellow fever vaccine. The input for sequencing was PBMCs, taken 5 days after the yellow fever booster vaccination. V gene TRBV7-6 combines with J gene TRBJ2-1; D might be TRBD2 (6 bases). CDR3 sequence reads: CASSGTLNEQFF. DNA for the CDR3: TGTGCCAGCAGCGGGACTTTGAATGAGCAGTTCTTC.